This record looks at one T cell receptor (beta chain) sequence and its context. This CDR3 has 16 amino acids. V lost 6 bases to trimming and J lost 5 bases; unmatched junction nucleotides: 8. Looked up from germline, CDR1 is MDHEN and CDR2 is SYDVKM. The test was conducted at deep level. Genomic DNA belonging to each subset was distributed in equal measure over several immunoSEQ plates. Each PCR replicate run on unsorted PBMC took in about 300 ng DNA, tens of thousands of T cell genomes. The repertoire was sequenced with immunoSEQ multiplex PCR; TCRdb's copy has only in-frame clones and lacks some. Counted here are approximately 470,000 clones, approximately 80% occurring once; the ten biggest clones make up 12%. This record comes from a study of shared clonotypes between healthy human individuals. Those who donated were healthy HIV-negative adults, with no recent acute infections or vaccinations reported.

V gene TRBV28 combines with J gene TRBJ2-7, with 15 bases that match TRBD2. The sample comprised PBMCs. The clonotype comes from a woman between 40 and 55 years old in good health. Some clones in this sample may be carry-over from other donors' samples. CDR3 nucleotide sequence: TGTGCCAGCAGAAGCCAGGGACTAGCGGGAGGTAACGAGCAGTACTTC. Translation gives CASRSQGLAGGNEQYF.